Below are 7 T cell receptor beta chains sequenced from a single sample in a study of shared clonotypes between healthy human individuals. The table came from immunoSEQ multiplex PCR; TCRdb's copy has only in-frame clones and leaves some out. The sample has roughly 720,000 clones, about 92% seen once. Sequenced material: memory CD8+ T cells from PBMCs. The subset denotes: CD45RO+ cells pooled with CCR7-negative TemRA cells. The receptors originated from a man between 18 and 29 years old in good health. Some clones in this sample may be carry-over from other donors' samples.

The rearrangement joins TRBV9 to TRBJ1-2, with D perhaps matching TRBD1 (5 bases). Germline V gene sequence: CDR1 SGDLS, CDR2 YYNGEE. This CDR3 comprises 13 residues. V was shortened by 3 bases and J by 4 bases, with 10 bases between the two germline ends. The CDR3 spells CASSGGGSYGYTF. CDR3 DNA sequence: TGTGCCAGCAGCGGCGGGGGGAGCTATGGCTACACCTTC.

The rearrangement joins TRBV5-1 to TRBJ2-7; TRBD1 matches at 8 bases. CDR1 is SGHRS, CDR2 YFSETQ, per germline. The CDR3 totals 15 residues. V lost 0 bases to trimming and J lost 5 bases; unmatched junction nucleotides: 7. The chain's CDR3 is CASSLERQGIDEQYF. The CDR3 region has the DNA TGCGCCAGCAGCTTGGAAAGACAGGGGATCGACGAGCAGTACTTC.

V is TRBV28 and J is TRBJ1-3; D unresolved. Per germline, CDR1 MDHEN and CDR2 SYDVKM. This CDR3 has 15 amino acids. Trimming took 7 bases from V and 3 from J, leaving 16 bases between them. This CDR3 reads CASKGTLLGGNTIYF. The CDR3 region has the DNA TGTGCCAGCAAAGGAACATTACTAGGTGGAAACACCATATATTTT.

This chain joins TRBV28 and TRBJ2-7, with TRBD1 identical over 7 bases. The V segment lost 9 bases and the J segment 3 bases; nucleotides outside the gene matches: 5. CDR1 is MDHEN and CDR2 is SYDVKM in the germline V gene. CDR3 length: 12 residues. Here the CDR3 reads CAREDRNYEQYF. The CDR3 region has the DNA TGTGCCAGAGAGGACAGGAACTACGAGCAGTACTTC.

This chain links TRBV27 with TRBJ2-5; 7 bases map to TRBD1. In germline, CDR1 is MNHEY, CDR2 SMNVEV (reference sequence). The length of the CDR3 is 17 residues. J lost 5 bases, V lost 4 bases, and 16 bases had no gene match. The CDR3 reads CASSYSYYDRAIETQYF. CDR3 sequence (DNA): TGTGCCAGCAGTTATTCCTACTACGACAGGGCGATTGAGACCCAGTACTTC.

The chain links TRBV10-3 to TRBJ2-3; the match to TRBD1 covers 7 bases. Germline V gene data show CDR1 as ENHRY and CDR2 as SYGVKD. The CDR3 is made up of 15 amino acids. J lost 4 bases, V lost 2 bases, and 6 bases had no gene match. CDR3 DNA: TGTGCCATCAGTGAGGGCCGAGGGGGCGCAGATACGCAGTATTTT. Its protein is CAISEGRGGADTQYF.

The chain combines TRBV6-6 with TRBJ1-3, with unresolved D. Germline-derived CDR1 and CDR2 are MNHNY and SVGAGI (reference sequence). V was clipped by 6 bases and J by 6 bases, with 15 bases between them. The CDR3 spans 14 residues. For the CDR3, the DNA is TGTGCCAGCAGACGACTATACCCCCAAAACACCATATATTTT. Its translation is CASRRLYPQNTIYF.